These T cell receptor beta chains were read from a single sample in a study of control samples from healthy donors and cancer patients. This table comes from immunoSEQ multiplex PCR, and its TCRdb copy is limited to in-frame clones, with some not included. The data contain about 410,000 clones, around 90% of them singletons. Sequenced input: PBMCs. These receptors all stem from a man aged 40-49 years with head and neck cancer. Both conserved end residues are part of each CDR3. D genes are given only for firm matches. Clone size is shown for a subset of rows, as once, few, many or a class of expanded clone.

abundance: -; j_gene: TRBJ2-7; v_gene: TRBV7-8; len: 13; d_gene: -; CDR3nt: TGTGCCAGCAGCTTTTCAGAGGGCAGGGAGCAGTACTTC; CDR3aa: CASSFSEGREQYF
abundance: -; j_gene: TRBJ1-2; v_gene: TRBV30; len: 13; d_gene: -; CDR3nt: TGTGCCTGGAGGGGGGCGGACAATAGTGGCTACACCTTC; CDR3aa: CAWRGADNSGYTF
abundance: -; j_gene: TRBJ2-7; v_gene: TRBV27; len: 16; d_gene: -; CDR3nt: TGTGCCAGCAGAGGGTCAGGGCTTGGGAGCTCCTACGAGCAGTACTTC; CDR3aa: CASRGSGLGSSYEQYF
abundance: -; j_gene: TRBJ2-1; v_gene: TRBV6-5; len: 15; d_gene: TRBD2; CDR3nt: TGTGCCAGCAGTTATCTCCAGCGGGGGTACAATGAGCAGTTCTTC; CDR3aa: CASSYLQRGYNEQFF
abundance: -; j_gene: TRBJ2-1; v_gene: TRBV9; len: 14; d_gene: -; CDR3nt: TGTGCCAGCAGCGTAGTCGACGGAGTCAATGAGCAGTTCTTC; CDR3aa: CASSVVDGVNEQFF
abundance: -; j_gene: TRBJ2-1; v_gene: TRBV9; len: 16; d_gene: -; CDR3nt: TGTGCCAGCAGCGCGCAAGGGACACTGCCTAGGAATGAGCAGTTCTTC; CDR3aa: CASSAQGTLPRNEQFF
abundance: -; j_gene: TRBJ2-7; v_gene: TRBV19; len: 15; d_gene: -; CDR3nt: TGTGCCAGTAGTCCAAGGACCCAGCTGGCCCACGAGCAGTACTTC; CDR3aa: CASSPRTQLAHEQYF
abundance: -; j_gene: TRBJ2-6; v_gene: TRBV3-1/TRBV3-2; len: 17; d_gene: -; CDR3nt: TGTGCCAGCAGCCAAGACCCGACAGGCTTTATAGCCAACGTCCTGACTTTC; CDR3aa: CASSQDPTGFIANVLTF
abundance: -; j_gene: TRBJ1-2; v_gene: TRBV19; len: 14; d_gene: TRBD1; CDR3nt: TGTGCCAGTAGTATTTCGGGACAGAGTTATGGCTACACCTTC; CDR3aa: CASSISGQSYGYTF
abundance: -; j_gene: TRBJ2-5; v_gene: TRBV7-8; len: 11; d_gene: -; CDR3nt: TGTGCCAGCAGCCCTCAAGAGACCCAGTACTTC; CDR3aa: CASSPQETQYF
abundance: once; j_gene: TRBJ2-2; v_gene: TRBV27; len: 19; d_gene: -; CDR3nt: TGTGCCAGCAGTTTGGAAGCGGGCATAGGGGGGCTCGGCACCGGGGAGCTGTTTTTT; CDR3aa: CASSLEAGIGGLGTGELFF
abundance: -; j_gene: TRBJ2-1; v_gene: TRBV7-3; len: 13; d_gene: -; CDR3nt: TGTGCCAGCAGCTTGGGGACGGGAAATGAGCAGTTCTTC; CDR3aa: CASSLGTGNEQFF